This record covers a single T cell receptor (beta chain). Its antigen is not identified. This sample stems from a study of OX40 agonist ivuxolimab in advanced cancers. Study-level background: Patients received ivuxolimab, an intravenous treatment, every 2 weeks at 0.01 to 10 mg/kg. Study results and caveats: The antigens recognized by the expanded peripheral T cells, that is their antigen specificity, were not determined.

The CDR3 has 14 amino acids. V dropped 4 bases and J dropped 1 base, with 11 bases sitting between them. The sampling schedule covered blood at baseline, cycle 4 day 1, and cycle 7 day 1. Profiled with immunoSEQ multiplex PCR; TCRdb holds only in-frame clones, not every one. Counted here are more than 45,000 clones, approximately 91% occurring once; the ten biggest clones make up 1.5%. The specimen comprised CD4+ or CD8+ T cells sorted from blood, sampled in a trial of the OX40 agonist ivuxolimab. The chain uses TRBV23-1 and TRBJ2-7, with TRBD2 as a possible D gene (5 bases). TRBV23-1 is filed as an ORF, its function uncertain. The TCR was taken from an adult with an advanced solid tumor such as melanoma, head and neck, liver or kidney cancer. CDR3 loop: CASSLRAASYEQYF. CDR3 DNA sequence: TGCGCCAGCAGTCTAAGAGCGGCTTCCTACGAGCAGTACTTC.